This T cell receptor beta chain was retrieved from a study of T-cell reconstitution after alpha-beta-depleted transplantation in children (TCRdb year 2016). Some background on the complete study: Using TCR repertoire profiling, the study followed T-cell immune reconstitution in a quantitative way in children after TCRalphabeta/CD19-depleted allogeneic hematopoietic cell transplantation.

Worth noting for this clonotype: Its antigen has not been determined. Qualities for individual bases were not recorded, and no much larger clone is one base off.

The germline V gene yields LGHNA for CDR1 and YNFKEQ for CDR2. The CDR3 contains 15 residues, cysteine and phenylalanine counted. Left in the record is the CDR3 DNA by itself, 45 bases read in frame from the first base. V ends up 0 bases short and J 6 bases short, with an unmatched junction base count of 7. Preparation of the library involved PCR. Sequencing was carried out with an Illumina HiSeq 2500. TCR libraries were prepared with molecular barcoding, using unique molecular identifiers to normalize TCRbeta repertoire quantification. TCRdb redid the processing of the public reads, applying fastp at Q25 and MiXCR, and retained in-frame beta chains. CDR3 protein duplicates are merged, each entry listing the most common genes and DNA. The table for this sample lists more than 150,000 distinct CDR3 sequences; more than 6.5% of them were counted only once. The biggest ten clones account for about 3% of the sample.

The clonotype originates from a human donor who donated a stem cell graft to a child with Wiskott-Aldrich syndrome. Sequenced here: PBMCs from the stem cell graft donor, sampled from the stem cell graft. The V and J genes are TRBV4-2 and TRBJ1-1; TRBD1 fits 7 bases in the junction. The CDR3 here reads CASSQELGGASEAFF. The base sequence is TGTGCCAGCAGCCAAGAGTTAGGGGGCGCATCTGAAGCTTTCTTT.